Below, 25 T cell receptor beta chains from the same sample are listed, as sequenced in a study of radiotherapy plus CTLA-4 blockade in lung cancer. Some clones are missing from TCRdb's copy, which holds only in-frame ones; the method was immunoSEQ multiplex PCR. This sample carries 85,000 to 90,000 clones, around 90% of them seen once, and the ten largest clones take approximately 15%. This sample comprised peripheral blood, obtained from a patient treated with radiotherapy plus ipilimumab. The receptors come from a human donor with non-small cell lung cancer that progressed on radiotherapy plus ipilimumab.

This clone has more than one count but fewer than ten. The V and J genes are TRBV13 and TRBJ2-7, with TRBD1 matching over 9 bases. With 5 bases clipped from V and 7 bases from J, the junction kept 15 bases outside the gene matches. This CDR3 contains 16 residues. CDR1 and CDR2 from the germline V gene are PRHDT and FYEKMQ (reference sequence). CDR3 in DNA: TGTGCCAGCAGCATTCCGCCGGGACAGGGTGGGGGAGAGCAGTACTTC. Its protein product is CASSIPPGQGGGEQYF. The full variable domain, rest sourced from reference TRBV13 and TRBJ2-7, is AAGVIQSPRHLIKEKRETATLKCYPIPRHDTVYWYQQGPGQDPQFLISFYEKMQSDKGSIPDRFSAQQFSDYHSELNMSSLELGDSALYFCASSIPPGQGGGEQYFGPGTRLTVT.

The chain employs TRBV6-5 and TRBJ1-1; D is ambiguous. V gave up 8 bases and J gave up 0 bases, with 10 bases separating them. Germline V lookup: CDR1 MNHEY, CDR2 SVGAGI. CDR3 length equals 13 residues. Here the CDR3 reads CASSIGLNTEAFF. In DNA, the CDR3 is TGTGCCAGCTCCATAGGCCTGAACACTGAAGCTTTCTTT.

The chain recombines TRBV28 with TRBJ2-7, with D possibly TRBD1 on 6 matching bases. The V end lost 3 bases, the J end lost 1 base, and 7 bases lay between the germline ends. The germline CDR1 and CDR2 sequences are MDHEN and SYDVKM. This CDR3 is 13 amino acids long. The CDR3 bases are TGTGCCAGCAGTTTTAGGGGGTCCTACGAGCAGTACTTC. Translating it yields CASSFRGSYEQYF.

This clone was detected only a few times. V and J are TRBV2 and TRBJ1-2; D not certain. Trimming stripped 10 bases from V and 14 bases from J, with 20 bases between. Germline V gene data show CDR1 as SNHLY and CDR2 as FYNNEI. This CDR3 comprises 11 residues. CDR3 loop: CAKEGGRVETF. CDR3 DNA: TGTGCCAAGGAAGGTGGGAGGGTTGAAACCTTC.

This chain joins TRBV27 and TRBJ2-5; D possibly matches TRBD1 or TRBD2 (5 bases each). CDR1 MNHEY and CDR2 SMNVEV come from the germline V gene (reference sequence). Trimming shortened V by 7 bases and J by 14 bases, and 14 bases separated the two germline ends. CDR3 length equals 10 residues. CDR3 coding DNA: TGTGCCAGCAATTCCGGGACCCCCTACTTC. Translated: CASNSGTPYF.

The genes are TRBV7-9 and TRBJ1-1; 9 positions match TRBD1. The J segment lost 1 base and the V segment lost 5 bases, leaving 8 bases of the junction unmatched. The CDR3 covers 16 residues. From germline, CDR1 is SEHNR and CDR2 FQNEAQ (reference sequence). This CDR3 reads CASSTPQGQGNTEAFF. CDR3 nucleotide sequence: TGTGCCAGCAGCACCCCCCAGGGACAGGGGAACACTGAAGCTTTCTTT.

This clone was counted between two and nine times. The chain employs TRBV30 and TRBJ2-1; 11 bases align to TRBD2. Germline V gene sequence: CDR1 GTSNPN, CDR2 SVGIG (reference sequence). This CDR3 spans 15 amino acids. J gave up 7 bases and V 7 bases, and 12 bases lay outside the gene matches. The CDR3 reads CASQRGSGRVNEQFF. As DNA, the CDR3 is TGTGCCTCCCAAAGGGGTAGCGGGAGGGTAAATGAGCAGTTCTTC.

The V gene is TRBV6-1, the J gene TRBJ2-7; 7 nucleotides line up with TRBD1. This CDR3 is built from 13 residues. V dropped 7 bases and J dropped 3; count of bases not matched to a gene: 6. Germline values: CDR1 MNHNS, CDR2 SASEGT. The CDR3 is CASTLGQDYEQYF. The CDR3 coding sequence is TGTGCCAGCACCCTAGGACAGGACTACGAGCAGTACTTC.

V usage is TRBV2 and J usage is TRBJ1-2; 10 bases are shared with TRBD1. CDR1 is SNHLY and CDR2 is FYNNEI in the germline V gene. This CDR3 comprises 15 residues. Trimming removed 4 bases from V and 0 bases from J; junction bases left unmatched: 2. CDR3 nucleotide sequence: TGTGCCAGCAGTGCTGGACAGGGGGCTAACTATGGCTACACCTTC. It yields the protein CASSAGQGANYGYTF.

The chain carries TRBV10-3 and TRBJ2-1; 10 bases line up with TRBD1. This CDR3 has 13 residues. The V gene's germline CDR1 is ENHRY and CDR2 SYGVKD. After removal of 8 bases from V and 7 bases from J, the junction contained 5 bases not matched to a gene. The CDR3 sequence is CAIGTGARNEQFF. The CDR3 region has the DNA TGTGCCATCGGGACAGGGGCTCGGAATGAGCAGTTCTTC.

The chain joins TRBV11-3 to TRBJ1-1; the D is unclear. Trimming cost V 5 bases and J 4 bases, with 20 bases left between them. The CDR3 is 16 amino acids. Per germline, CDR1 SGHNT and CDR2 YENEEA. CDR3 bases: TGTGCCAGCAGCCCCCGACCACGAACCCTGCCCACTGAAGCTTTCTTT. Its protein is CASSPRPRTLPTEAFF. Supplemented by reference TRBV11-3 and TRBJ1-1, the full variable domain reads EAGVVQSPRYKIIEKKQPVAFWCNPISGHNTLYWYLQNLGQGPELLIRYENEEAVDDSQLPKDRFSAERLKGVDSTLKIQPAELGDSAVYLCASSPRPRTLPTEAFFGQGTRLTVV.

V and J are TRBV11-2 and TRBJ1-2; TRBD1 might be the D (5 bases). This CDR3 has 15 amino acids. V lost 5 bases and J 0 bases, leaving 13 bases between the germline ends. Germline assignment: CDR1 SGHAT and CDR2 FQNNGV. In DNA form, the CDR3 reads TGTGCCAGCAGCCCCCTGGGGACGGCTAACTATGGCTACACCTTC. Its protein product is CASSPLGTANYGYTF. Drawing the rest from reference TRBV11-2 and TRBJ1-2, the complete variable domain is EAGVAQSPRYKIIEKRQSVAFWCNPISGHATLYWYQQILGQGPKLLIQFQNNGVVDDSQLPKDRFSAERLKGVDSTLKIQPAKLEDSAVYLCASSPLGTANYGYTFGSGTRLTVV.

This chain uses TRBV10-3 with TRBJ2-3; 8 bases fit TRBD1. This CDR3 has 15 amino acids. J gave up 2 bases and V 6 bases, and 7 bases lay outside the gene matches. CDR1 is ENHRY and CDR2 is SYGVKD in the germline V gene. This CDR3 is CAIRPGQANTDTQYF. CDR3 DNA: TGTGCCATCAGGCCGGGACAGGCAAACACAGATACGCAGTATTTT.

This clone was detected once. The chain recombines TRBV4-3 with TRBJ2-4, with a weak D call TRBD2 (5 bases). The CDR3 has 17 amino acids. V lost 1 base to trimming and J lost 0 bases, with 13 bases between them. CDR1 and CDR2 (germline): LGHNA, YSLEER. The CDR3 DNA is TGCGCCAGCAGCCAAGCGGGGTCCCCCCTAGCCAAAAACATTCAGTACTTC. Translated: CASSQAGSPLAKNIQYF.

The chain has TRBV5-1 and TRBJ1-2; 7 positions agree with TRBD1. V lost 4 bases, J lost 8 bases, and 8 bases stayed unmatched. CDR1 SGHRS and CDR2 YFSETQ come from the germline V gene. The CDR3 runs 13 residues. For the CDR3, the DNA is TGCGCCAGCAGCCTGGAGGGGGCGGGAGGCTACACCTTC. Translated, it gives CASSLEGAGGYTF. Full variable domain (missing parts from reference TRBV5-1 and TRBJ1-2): KAGVTQTPRYLIKTRGQQVTLSCSPISGHRSVSWYQQTPGQGLQFLFEYFSETQRNKGNFPGRFSGRQFSNSRSEMNVSTLELGDSALYLCASSLEGAGGYTFGSGTRLTVV.

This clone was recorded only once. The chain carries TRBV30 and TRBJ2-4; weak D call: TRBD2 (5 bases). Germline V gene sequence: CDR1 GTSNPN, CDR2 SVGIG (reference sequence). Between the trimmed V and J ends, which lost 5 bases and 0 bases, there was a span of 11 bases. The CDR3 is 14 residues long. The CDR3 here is CAWGTGLAKNIQYF. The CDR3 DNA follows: TGTGCCTGGGGTACCGGACTAGCCAAAAACATTCAGTACTTC.

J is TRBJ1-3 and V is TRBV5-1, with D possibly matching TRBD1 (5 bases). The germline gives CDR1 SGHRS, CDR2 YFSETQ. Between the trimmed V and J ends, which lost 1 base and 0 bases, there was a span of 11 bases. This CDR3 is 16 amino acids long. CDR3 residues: CASSLMGHLSGNTIYF. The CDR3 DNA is TGCGCCAGCAGCTTGATGGGGCACCTCTCTGGAAACACCATATATTTT. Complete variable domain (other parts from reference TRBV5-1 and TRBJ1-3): KAGVTQTPRYLIKTRGQQVTLSCSPISGHRSVSWYQQTPGQGLQFLFEYFSETQRNKGNFPGRFSGRQFSNSRSEMNVSTLELGDSALYLCASSLMGHLSGNTIYFGEGSWLTVV.

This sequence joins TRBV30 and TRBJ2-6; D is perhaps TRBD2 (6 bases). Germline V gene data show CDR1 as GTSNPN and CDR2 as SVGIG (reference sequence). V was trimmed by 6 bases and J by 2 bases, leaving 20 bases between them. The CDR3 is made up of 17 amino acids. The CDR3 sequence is CACAGTGAQTGANVLTF. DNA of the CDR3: TGTGCCTGTGCGGGAACAGGTGCACAAACTGGGGCCAACGTCCTGACTTTC.

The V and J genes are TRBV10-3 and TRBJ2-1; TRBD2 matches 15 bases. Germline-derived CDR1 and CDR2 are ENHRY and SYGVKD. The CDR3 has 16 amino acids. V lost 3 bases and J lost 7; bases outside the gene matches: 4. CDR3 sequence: CAISDGTSGGQNEQFF. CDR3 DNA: TGTGCCATCAGTGATGGGACTAGCGGGGGGCAAAATGAGCAGTTCTTC.

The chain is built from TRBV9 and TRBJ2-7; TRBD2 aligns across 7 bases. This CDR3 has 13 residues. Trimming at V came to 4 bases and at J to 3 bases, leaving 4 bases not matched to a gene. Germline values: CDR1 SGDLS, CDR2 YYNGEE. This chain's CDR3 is CASSPSGRYEQYF. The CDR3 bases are TGTGCCAGCAGCCCTAGCGGCCGCTACGAGCAGTACTTC. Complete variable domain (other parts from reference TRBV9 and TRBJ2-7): DSGVTQTPKHLITATGQRVTLRCSPRSGDLSVYWYQQSLDQGLQFLIQYYNGEERAKGNILERFSAQQFPDLHSELNLSSLELGDSALYFCASSPSGRYEQYFGPGTRLTVT.

The CDR3 here is CASSLSTGKEKLFF. The CDR3 bases are TGTGCCAGCAGCTTATCGACAGGGAAGGAAAAACTGTTTTTT. This chain connects TRBV7-9 to TRBJ1-4; 7 nucleotides agree with TRBD1. The V and J ends lost 2 bases and 8 bases, in that order; junction bases with no gene match: 5. This CDR3 spans 14 amino acids. Germline V CDR1 and CDR2: SEHNR, FQNEAQ (reference sequence).

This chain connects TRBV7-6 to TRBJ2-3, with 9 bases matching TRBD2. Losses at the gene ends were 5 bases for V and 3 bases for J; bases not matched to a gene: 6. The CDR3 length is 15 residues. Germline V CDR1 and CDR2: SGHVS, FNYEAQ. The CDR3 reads CASSPFAGGTDTQYF. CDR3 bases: TGTGCCAGCAGCCCTTTTGCGGGGGGGACAGATACGCAGTATTTT.

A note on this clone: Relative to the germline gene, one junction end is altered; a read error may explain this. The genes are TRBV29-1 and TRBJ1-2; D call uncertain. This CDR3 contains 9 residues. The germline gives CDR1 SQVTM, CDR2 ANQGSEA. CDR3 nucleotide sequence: TGCAGCGTTGGTTTCCGGTCGGCCTTC. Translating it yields CSVGFRSAF.

CDR3 coding DNA: TGCGCCAGCAGCTTGGTGGGACAGGGGGGAGACGAGCAGTACTTC. Protein: CASSLVGQGGDEQYF. The V call is TRBV5-1, the J call TRBJ2-7; TRBD1 matches at 11 bases. The CDR3 covers 15 residues. Per germline, CDR1 SGHRS and CDR2 YFSETQ. After removal of 0 bases from V and 5 bases from J, the junction contained 4 bases not matched to a gene.

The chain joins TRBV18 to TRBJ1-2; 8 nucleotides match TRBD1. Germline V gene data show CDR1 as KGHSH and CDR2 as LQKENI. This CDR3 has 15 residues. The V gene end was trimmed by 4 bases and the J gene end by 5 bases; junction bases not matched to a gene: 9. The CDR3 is CASSLGQGRGYGYTF. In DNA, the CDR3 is TGTGCCAGCTCACTCGGACAGGGCAGAGGGTATGGCTACACCTTC.